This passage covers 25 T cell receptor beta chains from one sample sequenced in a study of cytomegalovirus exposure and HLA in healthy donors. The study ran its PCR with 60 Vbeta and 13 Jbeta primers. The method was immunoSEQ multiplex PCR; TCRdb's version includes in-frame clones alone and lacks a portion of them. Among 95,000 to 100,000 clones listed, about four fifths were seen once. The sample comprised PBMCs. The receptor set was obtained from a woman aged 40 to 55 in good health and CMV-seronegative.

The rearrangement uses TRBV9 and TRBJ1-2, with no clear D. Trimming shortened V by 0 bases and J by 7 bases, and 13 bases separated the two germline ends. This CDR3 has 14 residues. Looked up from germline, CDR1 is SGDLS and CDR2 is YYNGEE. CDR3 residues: CASSVEGSRGGYTF. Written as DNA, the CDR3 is TGTGCCAGCAGCGTAGAAGGTTCCCGCGGTGGCTACACCTTC.

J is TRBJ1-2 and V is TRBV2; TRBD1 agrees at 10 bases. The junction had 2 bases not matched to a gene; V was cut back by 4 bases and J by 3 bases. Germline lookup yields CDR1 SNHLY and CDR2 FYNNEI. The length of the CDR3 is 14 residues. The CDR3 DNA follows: TGTGCCAGCAGTGGGACAGGGGGGGACTATGGCTACACCTTC. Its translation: CASSGTGGDYGYTF.

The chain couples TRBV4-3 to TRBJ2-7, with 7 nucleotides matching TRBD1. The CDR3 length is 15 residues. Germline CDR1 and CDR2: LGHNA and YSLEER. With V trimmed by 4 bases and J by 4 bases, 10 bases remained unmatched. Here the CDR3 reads CASSPAHTGAYEQYF. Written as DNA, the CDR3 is TGCGCCAGCAGCCCCGCCCACACAGGGGCGTACGAGCAGTACTTC.

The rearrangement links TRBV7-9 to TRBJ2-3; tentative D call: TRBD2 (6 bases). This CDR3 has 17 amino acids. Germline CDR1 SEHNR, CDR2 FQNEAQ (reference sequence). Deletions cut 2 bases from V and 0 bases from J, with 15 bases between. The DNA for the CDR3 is TGTGCCAGCAGCTTAACTAGCCGGGTTCCTAGCACAGATACGCAGTATTTT. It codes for CASSLTSRVPSTDTQYF.

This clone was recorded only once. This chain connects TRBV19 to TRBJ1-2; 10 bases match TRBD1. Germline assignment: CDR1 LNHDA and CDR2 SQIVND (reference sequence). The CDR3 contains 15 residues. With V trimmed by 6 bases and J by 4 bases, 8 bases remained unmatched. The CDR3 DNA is TGTGCCAGTAGACCCGCCGGGACAGGGGCCTATGGCTACACCTTC. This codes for CASRPAGTGAYGYTF.

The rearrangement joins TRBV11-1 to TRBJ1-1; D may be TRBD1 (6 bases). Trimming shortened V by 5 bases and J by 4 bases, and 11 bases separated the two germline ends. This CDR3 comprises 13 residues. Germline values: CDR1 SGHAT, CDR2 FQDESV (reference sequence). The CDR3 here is CASSKNRATEAFF. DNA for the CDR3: TGTGCCAGCAGCAAAAACAGGGCCACTGAAGCTTTCTTT.

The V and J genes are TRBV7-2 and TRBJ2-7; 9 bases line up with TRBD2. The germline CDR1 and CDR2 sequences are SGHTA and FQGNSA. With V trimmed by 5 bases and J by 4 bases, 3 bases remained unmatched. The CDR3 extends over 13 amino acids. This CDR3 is CASSRGGAYEQYF. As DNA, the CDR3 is TGTGCCAGCAGCCGCGGGGGGGCATACGAGCAGTACTTC.

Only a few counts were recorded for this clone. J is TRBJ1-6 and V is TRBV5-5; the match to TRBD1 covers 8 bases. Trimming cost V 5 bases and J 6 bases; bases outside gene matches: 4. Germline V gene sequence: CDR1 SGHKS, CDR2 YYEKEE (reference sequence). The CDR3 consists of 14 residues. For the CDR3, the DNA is TGTGCCAGCAGGGAGGACAGGGCTAATTCACCCCTCCACTTT. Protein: CASREDRANSPLHF.

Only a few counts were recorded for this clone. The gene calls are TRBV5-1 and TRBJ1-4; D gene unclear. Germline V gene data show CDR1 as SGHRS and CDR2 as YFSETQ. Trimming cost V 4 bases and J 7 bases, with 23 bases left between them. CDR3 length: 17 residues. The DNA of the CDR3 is TGCGCCAGCAGCGTCCAAGCCGGTTCCGCCGAGCGTGAAAAACTGTTTTTT. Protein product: CASSVQAGSAEREKLFF.

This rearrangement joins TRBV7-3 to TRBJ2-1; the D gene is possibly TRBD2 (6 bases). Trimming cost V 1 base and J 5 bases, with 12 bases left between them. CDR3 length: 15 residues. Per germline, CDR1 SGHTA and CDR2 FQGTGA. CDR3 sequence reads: CASSLNPAGNNEQFF. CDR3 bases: TGTGCCAGCAGCTTAAACCCTGCGGGAAACAATGAGCAGTTCTTC.

The CDR3 DNA follows: TGTGCCAGCACCCCCCCCGGGGGGGGCCAATACGAGCAGTACTTC. Protein sequence: CASTPPGGGQYEQYF. The V call is TRBV27, the J call TRBJ2-7; 8 nucleotides agree with TRBD2. Germline V lookup: CDR1 MNHEY, CDR2 SMNVEV (reference sequence). The CDR3 spans 15 residues. V dropped 7 bases and J dropped 4; count of bases not matched to a gene: 12.

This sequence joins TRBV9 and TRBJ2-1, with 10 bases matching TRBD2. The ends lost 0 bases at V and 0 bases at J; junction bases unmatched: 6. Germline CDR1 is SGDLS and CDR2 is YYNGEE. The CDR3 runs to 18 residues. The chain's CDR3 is CASSVGAGGGSSYNEQFF. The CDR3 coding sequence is TGTGCCAGCAGCGTAGGAGCGGGAGGGGGAAGCTCCTACAATGAGCAGTTCTTC.

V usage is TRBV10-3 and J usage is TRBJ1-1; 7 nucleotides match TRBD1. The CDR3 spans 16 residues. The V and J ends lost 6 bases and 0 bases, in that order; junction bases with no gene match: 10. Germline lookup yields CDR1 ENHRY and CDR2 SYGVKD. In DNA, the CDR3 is TGTGCCATCAGGCAGGGGGTAGAGGGGATGAACACTGAAGCTTTCTTT. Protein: CAIRQGVEGMNTEAFF.

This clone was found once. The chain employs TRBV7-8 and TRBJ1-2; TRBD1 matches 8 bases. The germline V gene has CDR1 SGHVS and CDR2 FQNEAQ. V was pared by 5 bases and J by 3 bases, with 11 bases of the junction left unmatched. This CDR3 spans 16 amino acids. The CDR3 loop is CASSITPDRAYYGYTF. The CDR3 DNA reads TGTGCCAGCAGCATTACTCCGGACAGGGCCTACTATGGCTACACCTTC.

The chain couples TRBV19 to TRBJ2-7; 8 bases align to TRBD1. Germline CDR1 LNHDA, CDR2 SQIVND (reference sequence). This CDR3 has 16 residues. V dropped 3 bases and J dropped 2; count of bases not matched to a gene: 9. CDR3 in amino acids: CASSIHSTGAPYEQYF. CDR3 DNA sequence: TGTGCCAGTAGTATCCACTCGACAGGGGCCCCCTACGAGCAGTACTTC.

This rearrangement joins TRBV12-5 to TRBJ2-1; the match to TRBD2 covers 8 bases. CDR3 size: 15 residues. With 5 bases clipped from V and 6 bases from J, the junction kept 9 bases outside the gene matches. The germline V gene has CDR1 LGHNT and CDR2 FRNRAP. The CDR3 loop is CASGQERGQPNEQFF. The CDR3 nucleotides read TGTGCTAGTGGTCAAGAGCGGGGGCAGCCCAATGAGCAGTTCTTC.

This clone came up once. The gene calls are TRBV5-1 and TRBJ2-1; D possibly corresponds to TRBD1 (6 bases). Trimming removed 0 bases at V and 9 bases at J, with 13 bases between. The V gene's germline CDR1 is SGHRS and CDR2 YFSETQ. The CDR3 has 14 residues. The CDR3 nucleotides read TGCGCCAGCAGCTTGGACAGGGATAGGGGTGAGCAGTTCTTC. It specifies CASSLDRDRGEQFF.

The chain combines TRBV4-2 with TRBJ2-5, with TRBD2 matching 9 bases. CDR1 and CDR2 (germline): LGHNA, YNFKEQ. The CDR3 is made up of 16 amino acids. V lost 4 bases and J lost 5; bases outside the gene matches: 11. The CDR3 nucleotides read TGTGCCAGCAGCCCAGGTAGCGGGAGCGCGGCGGAGACCCAGTACTTC. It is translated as CASSPGSGSAAETQYF.

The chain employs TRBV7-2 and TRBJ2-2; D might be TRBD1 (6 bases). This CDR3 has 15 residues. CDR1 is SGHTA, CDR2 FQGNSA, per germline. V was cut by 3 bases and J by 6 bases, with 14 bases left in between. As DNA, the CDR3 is TGTGCCAGCAGCTTGTTCAGGGGTGGGTCCGGGGAGCTGTTTTTT. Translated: CASSLFRGGSGELFF.

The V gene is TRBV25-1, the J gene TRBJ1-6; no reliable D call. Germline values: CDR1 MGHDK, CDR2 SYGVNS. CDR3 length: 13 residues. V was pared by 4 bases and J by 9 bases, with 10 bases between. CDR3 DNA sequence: TGTGCCAGCAGTGTAGATACTATTTCACCCCTCCACTTT. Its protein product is CASSVDTISPLHF.

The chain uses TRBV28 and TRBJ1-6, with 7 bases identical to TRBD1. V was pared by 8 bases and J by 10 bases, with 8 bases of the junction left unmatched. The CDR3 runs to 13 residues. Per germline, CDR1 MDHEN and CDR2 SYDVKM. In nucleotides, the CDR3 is TGTGCCAGCGGGTCGACAGGGCCATCACCCCTCCACTTT. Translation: CASGSTGPSPLHF.

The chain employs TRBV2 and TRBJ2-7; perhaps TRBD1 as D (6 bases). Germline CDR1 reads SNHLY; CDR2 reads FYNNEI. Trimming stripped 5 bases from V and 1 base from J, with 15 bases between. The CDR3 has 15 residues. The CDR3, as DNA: TGTGCCAGCAGTAACCCGGGACACCTATCCTACGAGCAGTACTTC. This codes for CASSNPGHLSYEQYF.

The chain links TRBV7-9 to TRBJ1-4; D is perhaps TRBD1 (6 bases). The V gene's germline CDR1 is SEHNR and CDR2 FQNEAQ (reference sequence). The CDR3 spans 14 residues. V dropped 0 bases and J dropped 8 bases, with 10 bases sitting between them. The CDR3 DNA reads TGTGCCAGCAGCTTAGCGGGGGCGAAGGAAAAACTGTTTTTT. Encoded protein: CASSLAGAKEKLFF.

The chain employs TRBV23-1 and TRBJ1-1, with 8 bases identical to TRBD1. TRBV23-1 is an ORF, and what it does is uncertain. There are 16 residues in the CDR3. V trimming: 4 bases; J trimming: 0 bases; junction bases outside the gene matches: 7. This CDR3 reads CASSRRGQRMNTEAFF. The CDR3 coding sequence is TGCGCCAGCAGTCGCAGGGGGCAGCGGATGAACACTGAAGCTTTCTTT.

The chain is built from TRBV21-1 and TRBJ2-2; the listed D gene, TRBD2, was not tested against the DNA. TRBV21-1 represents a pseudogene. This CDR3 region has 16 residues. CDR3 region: CASSIGSGTSTGELFF. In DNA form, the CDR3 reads TGTGCCAGCAGCATAGGTAGCGGGACGTCCACCGGGGAGCTGTTTTTT.